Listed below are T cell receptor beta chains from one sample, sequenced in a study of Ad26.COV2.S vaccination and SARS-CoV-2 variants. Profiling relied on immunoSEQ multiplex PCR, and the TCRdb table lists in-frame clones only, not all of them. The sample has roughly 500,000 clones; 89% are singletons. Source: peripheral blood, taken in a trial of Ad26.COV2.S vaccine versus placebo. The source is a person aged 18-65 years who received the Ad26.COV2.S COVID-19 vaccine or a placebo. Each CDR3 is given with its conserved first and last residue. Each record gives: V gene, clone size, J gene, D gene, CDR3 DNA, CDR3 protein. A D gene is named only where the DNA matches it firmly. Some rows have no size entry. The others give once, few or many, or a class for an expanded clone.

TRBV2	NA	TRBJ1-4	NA	TGTGCCAGCCAATGGACGGCAACTAATGAAAAACTGTTTTTT	CASQWTATNEKLFF
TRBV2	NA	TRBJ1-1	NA	TGTGCCAGCAGCCCACAACCAAACACTGAAGCTTTCTTT	CASSPQPNTEAFF
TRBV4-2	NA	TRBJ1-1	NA	TGTGCCAGCAGCCGAATATGGACCGACGACACTGAAGCTTTCTTT	CASSRIWTDDTEAFF
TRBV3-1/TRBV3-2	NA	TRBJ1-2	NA	TGTGGCACGTTATACTATGGCTACACCTTC	CGTLYYGYTF
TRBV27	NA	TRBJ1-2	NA	TGTGCCAGCAGTAACCCGGGGTACTATGGCTACACCTTC	CASSNPGYYGYTF
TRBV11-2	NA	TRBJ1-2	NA	TGTGCCAGCAGCCTAGCCGGTAACTATGGCTACACCTTC	CASSLAGNYGYTF
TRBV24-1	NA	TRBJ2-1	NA	TGTGCCACCAGTGAAGTTTACAATGAGCAGTTCTTC	CATSEVYNEQFF
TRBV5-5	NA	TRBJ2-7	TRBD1	TGTGCCAGCAGCTTGTCGCGGACAGGGACTTACGAGCAGTACTTC	CASSLSRTGTYEQYF
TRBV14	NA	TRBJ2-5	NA	TGTGCCACCTTTGGAAAACACGATCAAGAGACCCAGTACTTC	CATFGKHDQETQYF
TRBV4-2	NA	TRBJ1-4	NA	TGTGCCAGCAGCCTCACAAGGGCTTATAATGAAAAACTGTTTTTT	CASSLTRAYNEKLFF
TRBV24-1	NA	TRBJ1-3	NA	TGTGCCACCAGGGGTATATCTGGAAACACCATATATTTT	CATRGISGNTIYF
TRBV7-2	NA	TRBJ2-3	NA	TGTGCCAGCAGCTTGGGGCCTGGACGGGATACGCAGTATTTT	CASSLGPGRDTQYF
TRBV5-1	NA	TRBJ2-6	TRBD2	TGCGCCAGCAGCCCGGCGGGGGTTTCGGGGGCCAACGTCCTGACTTTC	CASSPAGVSGANVLTF
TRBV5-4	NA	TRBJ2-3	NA	TGTGCCAGCAGCTTGACTAGCAGCACAGATACGCAGTATTTT	CASSLTSSTDTQYF
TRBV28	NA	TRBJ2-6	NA	TGTGCCAGCAGTGGGGGTAACTCTGGGGCCAACGTCCTGACTTTC	CASSGGNSGANVLTF
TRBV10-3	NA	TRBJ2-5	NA	TGTGCCATCAGTGTCCCTGGGGCGGAGACCCAGTACTTC	CAISVPGAETQYF
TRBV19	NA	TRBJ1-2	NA	TGTGCCAGTAGTAAGGATCCCGGGGGCGACTATGGCTACACCTTC	CASSKDPGGDYGYTF
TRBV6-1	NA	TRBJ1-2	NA	TGTGCCAGCAGTGAAGGACCTGGGGGCTATGGCTACACCTTC	CASSEGPGGYGYTF
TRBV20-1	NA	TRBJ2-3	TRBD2	TGCAGTGCTAGTGTAGCGGGGTACACAGATACGCAGTATTTT	CSASVAGYTDTQYF
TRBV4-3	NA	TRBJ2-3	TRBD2	TGCGCCAGCAGCCAAGATCGGAGCTATGGCGGGGGGGGACCGTATACGCAGTATTTT	CASSQDRSYGGGGPYTQYF
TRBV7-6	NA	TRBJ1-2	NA	TGTGCCAGCAGCTTGGAGCCGGACAACCTCGGCTACACCTTC	CASSLEPDNLGYTF
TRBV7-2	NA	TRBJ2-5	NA	TGTGCCAGCAGCCCAAAGACCGGGCGGGCCCAAGAGACCCAGTACTTC	CASSPKTGRAQETQYF
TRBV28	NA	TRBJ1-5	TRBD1	TGTGCCAGCAGGAGGACAGGGGGTAGCAATCAGCCCCAGCATTTT	CASRRTGGSNQPQHF
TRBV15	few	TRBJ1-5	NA	TGTGCCACCAGCAGAGATCTATCCGGAGGGGGGTCCCAGCATTTT	CATSRDLSGGGSQHF
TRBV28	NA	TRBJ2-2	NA	TGTGCCAGCAGTGCGAGGGTAGGGAAGAACACCGGGGAGCTGTTTTTT	CASSARVGKNTGELFF
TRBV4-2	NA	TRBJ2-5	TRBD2	TGTGCCAGCAGCCAAGGAGCGGGAGGGCTTGTAGAGACCCAGTACTTC	CASSQGAGGLVETQYF
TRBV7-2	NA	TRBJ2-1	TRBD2	TGTGCCAGCAGCTTAGAACTAGCGATATACAATGAGCAGTTCTTC	CASSLELAIYNEQFF
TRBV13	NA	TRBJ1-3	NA	TGTGCCAGCAGCTTACAGGGAAAGATAAACACCATATATTTT	CASSLQGKINTIYF
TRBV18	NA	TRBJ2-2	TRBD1	TGTGCCAGCTCACCCGTCGGGACAGGGTTAACCGGGGAGCTGTTTTTT	CASSPVGTGLTGELFF
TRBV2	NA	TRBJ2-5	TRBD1	TGTGCCAGCACCATCGAAGGGGGACAGGAAGAGACCCAGTACTTC	CASTIEGGQEETQYF
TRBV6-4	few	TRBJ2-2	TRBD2	TGTGCCAGCAGTGAAAGAGCGGGGGTCCTCACCGGGGAGCTGTTTTTT	CASSERAGVLTGELFF
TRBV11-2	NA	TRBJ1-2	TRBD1	TGTGCCAGCAGCTTAGTCCGTGGCAGGGGGCTGGCTGGCTACACCTTC	CASSLVRGRGLAGYTF
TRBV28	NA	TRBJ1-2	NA	TGTGCCAGCAGTTCCACCTACCGGGAGACTTCCTTC	CASSSTYRETSF
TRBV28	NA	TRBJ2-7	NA	TGTGCCAGCAGCCTAACGATCTACGAGCAGTACTTC	CASSLTIYEQYF
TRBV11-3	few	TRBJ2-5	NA	TGTGCCAGCAGCTTATTAGGTGGTGCGACCCAGTACTTC	CASSLLGGATQYF
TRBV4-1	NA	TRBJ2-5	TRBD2	TGCGCCAGCAGCCAAGATACTGGGCAGGGAGGGAAGACCCAGTACTTC	CASSQDTGQGGKTQYF
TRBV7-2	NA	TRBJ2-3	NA	TGTGCCAGCAGCTTAGGGGAGGGGGGTACGCAGTATTTT	CASSLGEGGTQYF
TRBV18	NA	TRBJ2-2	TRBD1	TGTGCCAGCTCACCGGCGACAGGGGGCACCGGGGAGCTGTTTTTT	CASSPATGGTGELFF
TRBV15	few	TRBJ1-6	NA	TGTGCCACCAGCAGAGAACGATGGACGCTTGAACCCCTCCACTTT	CATSRERWTLEPLHF
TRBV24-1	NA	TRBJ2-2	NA	TGTGCCACCTCCTCCCGGACAGCGAACACCGGGGAGCTGTTTTTT	CATSSRTANTGELFF
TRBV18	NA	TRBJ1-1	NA	TGTGCCAGCTCCCCAACGGGCACTGAAGCTTTCTTT	CASSPTGTEAFF
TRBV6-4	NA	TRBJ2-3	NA	TGTGCCAGCAGTGACTCGGTGGGGGGGCACCCAGATACGCAGTATTTT	CASSDSVGGHPDTQYF
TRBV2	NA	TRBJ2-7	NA	TGTGCCAGCAAAGATCTGCGCTCCTACGAGCAGTACTTC	CASKDLRSYEQYF
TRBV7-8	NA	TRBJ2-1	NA	TGTGCCAGCAGCTTATCTGAGCGGCACAATGAGCAGTTCTTC	CASSLSERHNEQFF
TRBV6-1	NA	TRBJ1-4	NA	TGTGCCAGCAGTGAGGGGGGGGCGCGGGAAAAACTGTTTTTT	CASSEGGAREKLFF
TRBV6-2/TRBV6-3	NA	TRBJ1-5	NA	TGTGCCAGCAGTAGCCTTTTGTATCAGCCCCAGCATTTT	CASSSLLYQPQHF
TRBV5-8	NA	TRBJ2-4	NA	TGTGCCAGCAGCTTGGCCGAGCCTTCCAGGCTTTTC	CASSLAEPSRLF
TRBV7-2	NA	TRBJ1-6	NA	TGTGCCAGCAGCTTCCGGGACGGTGGGGCCCTCCACTTT	CASSFRDGGALHF
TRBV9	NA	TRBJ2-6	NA	TGTGCCAGCAGCGTAGCGACCCCGGGCAGGTCTGGGGCCAACGTCCTGACTTTC	CASSVATPGRSGANVLTF
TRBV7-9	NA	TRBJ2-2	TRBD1	TGTGCCAGCAGCCCGACAGGGGCCGGGGAGCTGTTTTTT	CASSPTGAGELFF
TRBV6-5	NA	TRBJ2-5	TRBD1	TGTGCCAGCAGTCTAGGACAGGGGAGGAGAGAGACCCAGTACTTC	CASSLGQGRRETQYF
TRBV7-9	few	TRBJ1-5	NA	TGTGCCAGCAGCTCGTGGGGGCGGGGGGGCGAACAGCCCCAGCATTTT	CASSSWGRGGEQPQHF
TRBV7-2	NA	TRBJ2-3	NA	TGTGCCAGCAGCGACGGAGGGCGGAGGGGGTCCACAGATACGCAGTATTTT	CASSDGGRRGSTDTQYF